The sequence of this TCR beta chain was determined in a study of cytotoxic CD8 clonotypes in ibrutinib-treated CLL. After removal of 1 base from V and 4 bases from J, the junction contained 0 bases not matched to a gene. CDR3 size: 12 residues. The germline CDR1 and CDR2 sequences are GTSNPN and SVGIG (reference sequence). The protocol was immunoSEQ multiplex PCR, while the TCRdb copy is restricted to in-frame clones and leaves out a portion. The sample gives tens of thousands of clones, over 50% of which show up once; approximately 21% is in the top ten. Sequencing was performed on PBMCs, taken after 24 months of ibrutinib treatment. The clonotype was recovered from a human donor with chronic lymphocytic leukemia. The gene calls are TRBV30 and TRBJ2-7; 8 bases match TRBD1. The CDR3 here is CAWSDRGYEQYF. DNA for the CDR3: TGTGCCTGGAGTGACAGGGGGTACGAGCAGTACTTC.